This TCR beta chain emerged from a study of blood T cell repertoires in COVID-19. About the study: Specimens from acute and convalescent COVID-19 originated in the United States, Italy and Spain.

The data were produced by immunoSEQ multiplex PCR, yet TCRdb's version contains in-frame clones alone and is incomplete. This sample has roughly 250,000 clones, with more than 65% found just once. The ends were cut back, 0 bases at V and 7 bases at J, with 12 bases in the middle. Germline lookup yields CDR1 LGHNA and CDR2 YSLEER. The CDR3 spans 15 residues. This TCR came from a person between 65 and 79 years old with COVID-19, enrolled during active disease. The sample was peripheral blood. The chain couples TRBV4-3 to TRBJ2-2, with D uncertain. CDR3: CASSQDGVVRGELFF. The CDR3 region has the DNA TGCGCCAGCAGCCAAGATGGAGTAGTCCGCGGGGAGCTGTTTTTT.